This T cell receptor beta chain was sequenced in a study of blood T cell repertoires in COVID-19. Study summary: The samples span acute and convalescent COVID-19 from the United States, Italy and Spain.

In the authors' workflow: How many nucleated cells were present was estimated from reference gene primer amplification. Libraries were prepared by immunoSEQ multiplex PCR; TCRdb keeps only in-frame clonotypes and omits some of them. V, J and clone size are taken as reported in that table, and D and trimming were inferred from the DNA itself. The table includes more than 300,000 clones, about 88% detected once. With 4 bases clipped from V and 1 base from J, the junction kept 12 bases outside the gene matches. Germline V CDR1 and CDR2: MDHEN, SYDVKM. This CDR3 has 17 amino acids. Seattle's cohort entered during active infection and was followed longitudinally.

The sequence was collected from a woman in her sixties or seventies with COVID-19, enrolled during active disease. The sequencing input was peripheral blood. V is TRBV28 and J is TRBJ1-2, with TRBD1 matching 7 bases. The CDR3 coding sequence is TGTGCCAGCAGTTACTCCCTCCAGGGGGTGGATAACTATGGCTACACCTTC. Translated: CASSYSLQGVDNYGYTF.